A single sample is the source of the 22 T cell receptor beta chains below, sequenced in a study of blood T cell repertoires in COVID-19. Repertoires were generated with immunoSEQ multiplex PCR, while TCRdb's copy carries only in-frame clones and drops some. The sample has under 170,000 clones, approximately 80% seen once. Sequencing was done on a sample of peripheral blood. These receptor sequences come from a man aged 70-80 years with acute or convalescent COVID-19.

This chain joins TRBV5-1 and TRBJ2-2, with 7 bases identical to TRBD1. CDR1 and CDR2 from the germline V gene are SGHRS and YFSETQ. The length of the CDR3 is 14 residues. Trimming cost V 5 bases and J 5 bases; bases outside gene matches: 6. CDR3 DNA: TGCGCCAGCAGTTCACAGGGGATAACCGGGGAGCTGTTTTTT. Its protein is CASSSQGITGELFF.

This clone is a singleton in its sample. This sequence joins TRBV5-1 and TRBJ1-4, with unresolved D. The CDR3 consists of 19 residues. Germline CDR1 and CDR2: SGHRS and YFSETQ. V was shortened by 0 bases and J by 7 bases, with 25 bases between the two germline ends. CDR3 amino acids: CASSLAGGAGMGKREKLFF. DNA of the CDR3: TGCGCCAGCAGCTTGGCGGGTGGTGCCGGGATGGGGAAGCGTGAAAAACTGTTTTTT.

The J gene is TRBJ1-4, the V gene TRBV3-1 (or the pseudogene TRBV3-2), with 7 bases lining up with TRBD1. This CDR3 spans 14 amino acids. In germline, CDR1 is LGHDT, CDR2 YNNKEL (reference sequence). With V trimmed by 4 bases and J by 4 bases, 3 bases remained unmatched. CDR3 coding DNA: TGTGCCAGCAGCCGGGGACAGTTTAATGAAAAACTGTTTTTT. Amino acid sequence: CASSRGQFNEKLFF.

The chain is built from TRBV6-6 and TRBJ2-5, with 9 bases matching TRBD2. The germline gives CDR1 MNHNY, CDR2 SVGAGI (reference sequence). The CDR3 runs to 13 residues. V dropped 7 bases and J dropped 4; count of bases not matched to a gene: 4. Here the CDR3 reads CASIPTSGETQYF. CDR3 bases: TGTGCCAGCATTCCGACTAGCGGAGAGACCCAGTACTTC.

This chain uses TRBV20-1 with TRBJ2-3; D is unresolved. CDR1 DFQATT and CDR2 SNEGSKA come from the germline V gene (reference sequence). This CDR3 contains 10 residues. The CDR3 spells CSPQADTQYF. The CDR3 nucleotides read TGCAGCCCTCAGGCAGATACGCAGTATTTT.

The rearrangement uses TRBV6-6 and TRBJ1-2, with TRBD1 identical over 8 bases. Germline lookup yields CDR1 MNHNY and CDR2 SVGAGI (reference sequence). This CDR3 contains 12 residues. Unmatched junction bases numbered 7, after V lost 8 bases and J lost 8 bases. The CDR3 region has the DNA TGTGCCAGCCCCCTCCAGGGGGCCGGCTACACCTTC. Translation gives CASPLQGAGYTF.

This rearrangement joins TRBV19 to TRBJ2-1; 9 positions match TRBD1. The V segment lost 7 bases and the J segment 9 bases; nucleotides outside the gene matches: 13. The CDR3 extends over 15 amino acids. Germline V lookup: CDR1 LNHDA, CDR2 SQIVND (reference sequence). The CDR3 reads CASKYAGTGTREQFF. For the CDR3, the DNA is TGTGCCAGTAAGTATGCAGGGACAGGGACCCGTGAGCAGTTCTTC.

This chain connects TRBV10-3 to TRBJ2-1, with TRBD2 matching 7 bases. Germline values: CDR1 ENHRY, CDR2 SYGVKD. J was trimmed by 5 bases and V by 6 bases; bases with no gene match: 10. CDR3 length equals 15 residues. This chain's CDR3 is CAIRGDFAGDNEQFF. The CDR3 region has the DNA TGTGCCATCAGGGGGGATTTTGCGGGAGACAATGAGCAGTTCTTC.

The chain has TRBV6-5 and TRBJ2-2, with no clear D. The CDR3 is 14 residues long. Germline CDR1 is MNHEY and CDR2 is SVGAGI. The V end lost 10 bases, the J end lost 4 bases, and 16 bases lay between the germline ends. This chain's CDR3 is CATLPGLGTGELFF. The CDR3 nucleotides read TGTGCCACCCTCCCAGGATTGGGCACCGGGGAGCTGTTTTTT.

A few counts support this clone. This chain joins TRBV28 and TRBJ2-7; 9 bases are shared with TRBD1. Germline V gene sequence: CDR1 MDHEN, CDR2 SYDVKM. V lost 1 base to trimming and J lost 6 bases; unmatched junction nucleotides: 10. This CDR3 comprises 16 residues. CDR3 sequence reads: CASSLSSGTGFREQYF. CDR3 in DNA: TGTGCCAGCAGTTTATCGTCTGGGACAGGGTTTCGCGAGCAGTACTTC. The variable domain in full, with the rest retrieved from reference TRBV28 and TRBJ2-7, is DVKVTQSSRYLVKRTGEKVFLECVQDMDHENMFWYRQDPGLGLRLIYFSYDVKMKEKGDIPEGYSVSREKKERFSLILESASTNQTSMYLCASSLSSGTGFREQYFGPGTRLTVT.

V gene TRBV27 combines with J gene TRBJ2-3; 13 bases align to TRBD2. Unmatched junction bases numbered 3, after V lost 6 bases and J lost 9 bases. The germline CDR1 and CDR2 sequences are MNHEY and SMNVEV (reference sequence). This CDR3 has 13 residues. CDR3 DNA: TGTGCCAGCAGAGGGACTAGCGGGAACACGCAGTATTTT. Translation: CASRGTSGNTQYF.

J is TRBJ1-2 and V is TRBV5-5; a possible D gene is TRBD1 (6 bases). The CDR3 is 14 residues long. Germline assignment: CDR1 SGHKS and CDR2 YYEKEE (reference sequence). V was cut by 2 bases and J by 8 bases, with 16 bases left in between. The DNA for the CDR3 is TGTGCCAGCAGCTTCTCGGACAGTCCGGGAGGCTACACCTTC. It encodes CASSFSDSPGGYTF.

Details on this clone: Other DNA sequences in this sample translate to the same CDR3. V is TRBV28 and J is TRBJ2-1; 13 bases fit TRBD2. From germline, CDR1 is MDHEN and CDR2 SYDVKM. The ends lost 6 bases at V and 7 bases at J; junction bases unmatched: 9. CDR3 length: 16 amino acids. The DNA of the CDR3 is TGTGCCAGCAGACCCGGACTAGCGGGGGTCCGGAATGAGCAGTTCTTC. Amino acid sequence: CASRPGLAGVRNEQFF.

This CDR3 reads CASSGRINEQFF. The CDR3 DNA reads as TGTGCCAGCTCAGGCAGAATCAATGAGCAGTTCTTC. V gene TRBV6-6 combines with J gene TRBJ2-1; D unclear. This CDR3 has 12 amino acids. The V end lost 8 bases, the J end lost 6 bases, and 11 bases lay between the germline ends. Germline V gives CDR1 MNHNY, CDR2 SVGAGI (reference sequence).

About this clone: The identical CDR3 is also encoded by other nucleotide sequences in the sample. The rearrangement uses TRBV7-9 and TRBJ2-3; D unclear. This CDR3 has 12 amino acids. Germline lookup yields CDR1 SEHNR and CDR2 FQNEAQ (reference sequence). Trimming left V 1 base short and J 4 bases short, with 3 bases between. The CDR3 DNA follows: TGTGCCAGCAGCTTAGTCTCAGATACGCAGTATTTT. It is translated as CASSLVSDTQYF.

This chain uses TRBV27 with TRBJ2-5, with 8 bases lining up with TRBD2. Trimming took 3 bases from V and 5 from J; bases not matched to a gene: 8. Per germline, CDR1 MNHEY and CDR2 SMNVEV (reference sequence). This CDR3 is 15 amino acids long. In DNA, the CDR3 is TGTGCCAGCAGTTTTTACCGGGAGGGCCCGGAGACCCAGTACTTC. This encodes CASSFYREGPETQYF.

The rearrangement links TRBV7-2 to TRBJ2-1, with D maybe TRBD2 (6 bases). The germline CDR1 and CDR2 sequences are SGHTA and FQGNSA. V was shortened by 2 bases and J by 8 bases, with 7 bases between the two germline ends. CDR3 length equals 12 residues. The CDR3 DNA reads as TGTGCCAGCAGCTTAAGGAGGGATGAGCAGTTCTTC. Encoded protein: CASSLRRDEQFF.

In nucleotides, the CDR3 is TGTGCCAGCAGCTCCTCAGGACAGGGATTCTACGAGCAGTACTTC. It translates to CASSSSGQGFYEQYF. The V and J genes are TRBV7-2 and TRBJ2-7; 8 positions match TRBD1. The V gene's germline CDR1 is SGHTA and CDR2 FQGNSA. Trimming took 4 bases from V and 3 from J; bases not matched to a gene: 8. The CDR3 length is 15 residues. Full variable domain (outside the CDR3, taken from reference TRBV7-2 and TRBJ2-7): GAGVSQSPSNKVTEKGKDVELRCDPISGHTALYWYRQSLGQGLEFLIYFQGNSAPDKSGLPSDRFSAERTGGSVSTLTIQRTQQEDSAVYLCASSSSGQGFYEQYFGPGTRLTVT.

The genes are TRBV3-1 (or the pseudogene TRBV3-2) and TRBJ2-2, with D maybe TRBD1 (6 bases). The CDR3 spans 15 residues. The germline V gene has CDR1 LGHDT and CDR2 YNNKEL (reference sequence). V was shortened by 5 bases and J by 4 bases, with 14 bases between the two germline ends. CDR3 loop: CASSKKGDGTGELFF. Here the CDR3 DNA reads TGTGCCAGCAGCAAAAAGGGGGACGGCACCGGGGAGCTGTTTTTT.

V gene TRBV10-3 combines with J gene TRBJ1-6; 10 bases align to TRBD1. The CDR3 has 18 residues. V was pared by 1 base and J by 7 bases, with 10 bases of the junction left unmatched. Germline CDR1 ENHRY, CDR2 SYGVKD. As DNA, the CDR3 is TGTGCCATCAGTGAGTTTGGTGTCGGACAGGGGGTGAATTCACCCCTCCACTTT. Its translation: CAISEFGVGQGVNSPLHF.

The chain joins TRBV3-1 (or the pseudogene TRBV3-2) to TRBJ1-1; the D gene is possibly TRBD1 (6 bases). Trimming took 5 bases from V and 5 from J, leaving 21 bases between them. Germline-derived CDR1 and CDR2 are LGHDT and YNNKEL (reference sequence). The CDR3 extends over 16 amino acids. The CDR3 nucleotides read TGTGCCAGCAGCTATTGGGGGGGCGCAAGCGGGACTGAAGCTTTCTTT. It yields the protein CASSYWGGASGTEAFF.

The chain carries TRBV19 and TRBJ2-2; TRBD2 matches at 10 bases. The CDR3 runs to 18 residues. V shed 3 bases and J 5 bases; nucleotides not matched to a gene: 12. Germline lookup yields CDR1 LNHDA and CDR2 SQIVND (reference sequence). The CDR3 nucleotides are TGTGCCAGTAGTATCCATCGACTAGCGGGTACACGGACCGGGGAGCTGTTTTTT. It codes for CASSIHRLAGTRTGELFF. The full variable domain, with the rest looked up from reference TRBV19 and TRBJ2-2, is DGGITQSPKYLFRKEGQNVTLSCEQNLNHDAMYWYRQDPGQGLRLIYYSQIVNDFQKGDIAEGYSVSREKKESFPLTVTSAQKNPTAFYLCASSIHRLAGTRTGELFFGEGSRLTVL.